These 28 T cell receptor beta chains were sequenced from one sample in a study of shared clonotypes between healthy human individuals. Profiled with immunoSEQ multiplex PCR; TCRdb holds only in-frame clones, not every one. Of about 2 million clones in the sample, about 95% are singletons; the top ten hold less than 1.5%. Positive CCR7 selection of CD45RO-negative cells yielded the naive CD8 cells, and terminally differentiated effector memory CD45RA+ cells were excluded. Sequencing was performed on naive CD8+ T cells sorted from blood. Receptors originate from a young man in good health.

This sequence joins TRBV19 and TRBJ1-3; no reliable D call. V gave up 5 bases and J gave up 4 bases, with 6 bases separating them. Looked up from germline, CDR1 is LNHDA and CDR2 is SQIVND (reference sequence). The CDR3 loop spans 12 amino acids. Here the CDR3 DNA reads TGTGCCAGTAGTGCCCTAGGAAACACCATATATTTT. This codes for CASSALGNTIYF.

The J gene is TRBJ1-2, the V gene TRBV29-1, with 7 bases identical to TRBD1. CDR3 size: 12 residues. Germline V lookup: CDR1 SQVTM, CDR2 ANQGSEA. The V gene end was trimmed by 6 bases and the J gene end by 4 bases; junction bases not matched to a gene: 5. The CDR3 loop reads CSVSGQLYGYTF. DNA for the CDR3: TGCAGCGTATCGGGACAGCTCTATGGCTACACCTTC.

The DNA for the CDR3 is TGTGCCAGCAGTGAACCGGAGAATTACTCCTACAATGAGCAGTTCTTC. It codes for CASSEPENYSYNEQFF. The V gene is TRBV2, the J gene TRBJ2-1; the D is unclear. The CDR3 is 16 residues long. Germline V gene data show CDR1 as SNHLY and CDR2 as FYNNEI. V shed 2 bases and J shed 0 bases, with 11 bases lying between them.

The V gene is TRBV6-5, the J gene TRBJ2-7; D is uncertain. V was clipped by 4 bases and J by 2 bases, with 9 bases between them. Germline V CDR1 and CDR2: MNHEY, SVGAGI. The CDR3 runs 13 residues. The CDR3 region has the DNA TGTGCCAGCAGTTCCAGCGCGGCCTACGAGCAGTACTTC. It specifies CASSSSAAYEQYF.

The chain is built from TRBV19 and TRBJ2-3; D might be TRBD2 (6 bases). In germline, CDR1 is LNHDA, CDR2 SQIVND (reference sequence). Deletions cut 0 bases from V and 4 bases from J, with 8 bases between. The CDR3 has 14 residues. CDR3 residues: CASSIDGGADTQYF. Written as DNA, the CDR3 is TGTGCCAGTAGTATAGACGGGGGAGCAGATACGCAGTATTTT.

This CDR3 is CASSYSYSDTQYF. CDR3 bases: TGTGCCAGCAGTTACTCCTATTCAGATACGCAGTATTTT. The gene calls are TRBV6-6 and TRBJ2-3; no clear D gene. Per the germline V gene, CDR1 is MNHNY and CDR2 is SVGAGI (reference sequence). V lost 0 bases and J lost 4, with 5 bases in between. The CDR3 loop spans 13 amino acids.

The J gene is TRBJ1-1, the V gene TRBV15, with D perhaps matching TRBD1 (6 bases). V lost 1 base and J lost 0, with 12 bases in between. Germline loops: CDR1 LNHNV, CDR2 YYDKDF (reference sequence). CDR3 length: 16 amino acids. This CDR3 reads CATSRGGGVLNTEAFF. In DNA, the CDR3 is TGTGCCACCAGCAGAGGAGGGGGAGTTTTGAACACTGAAGCTTTCTTT.

The V and J genes are TRBV9 and TRBJ2-2, with TRBD1 matching over 9 bases. The trim removed 6 bases at V and 3 bases at J, leaving 6 bases unmatched. This CDR3 is 15 amino acids long. The germline gives CDR1 SGDLS, CDR2 YYNGEE. The CDR3, as DNA: TGTGCCAGCATGTTGGGGACAGGGTACACCGGGGAGCTGTTTTTT. Amino acids: CASMLGTGYTGELFF.

V gene TRBV9 combines with J gene TRBJ2-7; D possibly matches TRBD1 or TRBD2 (7 bases each). The germline V gene encodes CDR1 SGDLS and CDR2 YYNGEE. V was pared by 4 bases and J by 2 bases, with 16 bases between. The CDR3 runs to 15 residues. This CDR3 reads CASSPGGGSAYEQYF. The CDR3 DNA sequence: TGTGCCAGCAGCCCAGGGGGGGGCAGCGCCTACGAGCAGTACTTC.

The chain joins TRBV19 to TRBJ2-7, with TRBD1 matching over 12 bases. The V and J ends lost 5 bases and 4 bases, in that order; junction bases with no gene match: 9. Germline CDR1 and CDR2: LNHDA and SQIVND (reference sequence). The CDR3 has 16 residues. CDR3 in DNA: TGTGCCAGTAGTGCCGGGACAGGGGGCACTCTATACGAGCAGTACTTC. This sequence encodes CASSAGTGGTLYEQYF.

This chain links TRBV30 with TRBJ2-7; 8 positions agree with TRBD1. Germline lookup yields CDR1 GTSNPN and CDR2 SVGIG (reference sequence). Germline trimming cut 3 bases from V and 7 bases from J; bases unmatched to any gene: 17. The CDR3 spans 16 residues. The chain's CDR3 is CAWSDLKGQGRVEQYF. CDR3 bases: TGTGCCTGGAGCGATCTTAAAGGACAGGGCCGGGTAGAGCAGTACTTC.

This rearrangement joins TRBV19 to TRBJ2-7; TRBD2 matches 7 bases. This CDR3 is 13 amino acids long. Unmatched junction bases numbered 9, after V lost 10 bases and J lost 3 bases. The germline V gene has CDR1 LNHDA and CDR2 SQIVND (reference sequence). In DNA, the CDR3 is TGTGCCACCCGCCCAGCGGGACGCTACGAGCAGTACTTC. Its translation: CATRPAGRYEQYF.

The V call is TRBV29-1, the J call TRBJ2-7; D might be TRBD1 or TRBD2, each matching 5 bases. The CDR3 covers 13 residues. The germline gives CDR1 SQVTM, CDR2 ANQGSEA. V was pared by 6 bases and J by 0 bases, with 12 bases between. The DNA for the CDR3 is TGCAGCGTATACCGGGACGGCTCCTACGAGCAGTACTTC. It codes for CSVYRDGSYEQYF.

The chain is built from TRBV19 and TRBJ2-4; D is uncertain. V was cut by 5 bases and J by 7 bases, with 12 bases left in between. Germline CDR1 reads LNHDA; CDR2 reads SQIVND (reference sequence). The CDR3 runs 13 residues. DNA of the CDR3: TGTGCCAGTAGTTTCGGACCGACCAACATTCAGTACTTC. Translated: CASSFGPTNIQYF.

This clone came up a few times. The identical CDR3 is also encoded by other nucleotide sequences in the sample. The chain links TRBV9 to TRBJ2-1; D is uncertain. V gave up 0 bases and J gave up 3 bases, with 1 base separating them. This CDR3 has 12 residues. The germline V gene has CDR1 SGDLS and CDR2 YYNGEE. CDR3 loop: CASSVDYNEQFF. DNA for the CDR3: TGTGCCAGCAGCGTAGACTACAATGAGCAGTTCTTC.

This chain joins TRBV7-9 and TRBJ2-1; unclear D gene. V was trimmed by 3 bases and J by 3 bases, leaving 6 bases between them. There are 13 residues in the CDR3. From germline, CDR1 is SEHNR and CDR2 FQNEAQ (reference sequence). The CDR3 DNA reads as TGTGCCAGCAGCTTGAACAGCTACAATGAGCAGTTCTTC. It is translated as CASSLNSYNEQFF.

Only one count was recorded for this clone. J is TRBJ2-7 and V is TRBV5-8; D remains unclear. This CDR3 is 10 amino acids long. V lost 4 bases and J lost 3, with 2 bases in between. Germline values: CDR1 SGHTS, CDR2 YDEGEE. This chain's CDR3 is CASSVYEQYF. The CDR3 nucleotides are TGTGCCAGCAGCGTCTACGAGCAGTACTTC.

This clone was recorded only once. The chain combines TRBV9 with TRBJ1-4, with D possibly being TRBD1 (5 bases). Germline CDR1 reads SGDLS; CDR2 reads YYNGEE. V lost 0 bases and J 11 bases, leaving 11 bases between the germline ends. CDR3 length equals 13 residues. The CDR3 nucleotides are TGTGCCAGCAGCGTAGAAGGGACGGGGAAACTGTTTTTT. Protein sequence: CASSVEGTGKLFF.

The genes are TRBV4-1 and TRBJ2-5, with 10 bases fitting TRBD2. The CDR3 extends over 17 amino acids. Germline CDR1 is MGHRA and CDR2 is YSYEKL. The V and J ends lost 0 bases and 5 bases, in that order; junction bases with no gene match: 9. CDR3: CASSQEASGSEGETQYF. CDR3 nucleotide sequence: TGCGCCAGCAGCCAAGAGGCTAGCGGGAGTGAAGGGGAGACCCAGTACTTC.

The genes are TRBV15 and TRBJ2-7; 7 nucleotides line up with TRBD1. The CDR3 length is 16 residues. Unmatched junction bases numbered 7, after V lost 1 base and J lost 1 base. Germline values: CDR1 LNHNV, CDR2 YYDKDF (reference sequence). For the CDR3, the DNA is TGTGCCACCAGCAGAGGGGTGACAGGGCAGTCCTACGAGCAGTACTTC. Protein: CATSRGVTGQSYEQYF.

V usage is TRBV7-9 and J usage is TRBJ1-1; 7 bases map to TRBD1. Germline V lookup: CDR1 SEHNR, CDR2 FQNEAQ (reference sequence). The CDR3 is 15 residues long. V trimming: 4 bases; J trimming: 0 bases; junction bases outside the gene matches: 5. The CDR3 loop reads CASSSYRGVNTEAFF. The CDR3 DNA is TGTGCCAGCAGCTCTTACAGGGGCGTGAACACTGAAGCTTTCTTT. The variable domain in full, completed from reference TRBV7-9 and TRBJ1-1, reads DTGVSQNPRHKITKRGQNVTFRCDPISEHNRLYWYRQTLGQGPEFLTYFQNEAQLEKSRLLSDRFSAERPKGSFSTLEIQRTEQGDSAMYLCASSSYRGVNTEAFFGQGTRLTVV.

The chain combines TRBV7-9 with TRBJ1-2; 10 positions agree with TRBD1. Germline V CDR1 and CDR2: SEHNR, FQNEAQ (reference sequence). The CDR3 runs to 14 residues. Trimming removed 5 bases from V and 5 bases from J; junction bases left unmatched: 5. CDR3 loop: CASSDGQGGYGYTF. In nucleotides, the CDR3 is TGTGCCAGCAGCGACGGACAGGGGGGTTATGGCTACACCTTC.

This clone is a singleton in its sample. This rearrangement joins TRBV27 to TRBJ2-3; D unresolved. V lost 6 bases and J lost 2, with 15 bases in between. Germline lookup yields CDR1 MNHEY and CDR2 SMNVEV (reference sequence). There are 15 residues in the CDR3. The CDR3 DNA follows: TGTGCCAGCAGCAGGACCCCGGAGCACACAGATACGCAGTATTTT. Protein sequence: CASSRTPEHTDTQYF.

There are a few counts of this clone. The sample contains more than one DNA sequence encoding this CDR3. V gene TRBV10-2 combines with J gene TRBJ1-2, with D uncertain. The length of the CDR3 is 11 residues. V lost 4 bases to trimming and J lost 8 bases, with 8 bases between them. Germline V gives CDR1 WSHSY, CDR2 SAAADI. CDR3 residues: CASSAGNGYTF. The CDR3 bases are TGCGCCAGCAGTGCGGGGAACGGCTACACCTTC.

This clone has only one observation. V and J are TRBV28 and TRBJ2-5; 7 bases are a match to TRBD1. The V gene end was trimmed by 5 bases and the J gene end by 3 bases; junction bases not matched to a gene: 9. Germline loops: CDR1 MDHEN, CDR2 SYDVKM. The length of the CDR3 is 15 residues. The CDR3 spells CASSEQGDLKETQYF. CDR3 in DNA: TGTGCCAGCAGTGAGCAGGGGGACCTCAAAGAGACCCAGTACTTC.

Points on this clone: This specimen includes other DNA sequences encoding the same CDR3. The CDR3 loop reads CASRLAGSYEQYF. DNA for the CDR3: TGCGCCAGCAGACTAGCGGGCTCCTACGAGCAGTACTTC. The chain joins TRBV5-1 to TRBJ2-7; 9 bases map to TRBD2. With 5 bases clipped from V and 0 bases from J, the junction kept 0 bases outside the gene matches. CDR1 and CDR2 from the germline V gene are SGHRS and YFSETQ. This CDR3 is built from 13 residues.

A note on this clone: Other DNA variants within this sample encode the same CDR3. The chain recombines TRBV10-1 with TRBJ2-7; possible D gene TRBD2, 5 bases. Trimming shortened V by 0 bases and J by 3 bases, and 9 bases separated the two germline ends. The CDR3 totals 14 residues. CDR1 is WNHNN, CDR2 SYGVQD, per germline (reference sequence). The CDR3 loop reads CASSESGSGYEQYF. CDR3 nucleotide sequence: TGCGCCAGCAGTGAGTCAGGGAGTGGCTACGAGCAGTACTTC.

This clone has a handful of counts. This chain joins TRBV28 and TRBJ1-1; a possible D gene is TRBD1 (6 bases). V was cut by 4 bases and J by 0 bases, with 9 bases left in between. Germline CDR1 is MDHEN and CDR2 is SYDVKM. The CDR3 is 14 amino acids. CDR3 in amino acids: CASSYGTLNTEAFF. The DNA for the CDR3 is TGTGCCAGCAGTTACGGGACACTGAACACTGAAGCTTTCTTT.